The 28 T cell receptor beta chains presented below share a single source sample, sequenced in a study of CD8 T cells in ankylosing spondylitis. Study-wide findings and caveats: Eight or nine highly homologous variants made up a TCR beta motif that seemed to typify ankylosing spondylitis blood.

A single record per CDR3 protein comes from TCRdb applying MiXCR to the 5' RACE reads. Seen here are 470,000 or so distinct CDR3 sequences, about 24% observed once, and the top ten hold 0.89%. Their recognized antigens are unknown. Material: blood, either unsorted or a sorted T cell fraction (not recorded which). Receptor source: a male donor with ankylosing spondylitis.

This clonotype was observed a handful of times. The gene calls are TRBV20-1 and TRBJ1-4, with 9 bases that match TRBD1. The CDR3 length is 13 residues. In germline, CDR1 is DFQATT, CDR2 SNEGSKA (reference sequence). V lost 5 bases and J lost 5; bases outside the gene matches: 3. CDR3 DNA sequence: TGCAGTGCTTTGACAGGGGGGAATGAAAAACTGTTTTTT. It specifies CSALTGGNEKLFF.

The chain recombines TRBV20-1 with TRBJ2-3; D is ambiguous. V gave up 0 bases and J gave up 0 bases, with 13 bases separating them. Germline loops: CDR1 DFQATT, CDR2 SNEGSKA (reference sequence). The CDR3 spans 16 residues. The CDR3 loop is CSARDVTKDSTDTQYF. In DNA, the CDR3 is TGCAGTGCTAGAGATGTAACTAAGGATAGCACAGATACGCAGTATTTT.

The V call is TRBV3-1, the J call TRBJ2-2; weak D call: TRBD2 (5 bases). V lost 4 bases to trimming and J lost 5 bases, with 17 bases between them. The CDR3 covers 16 residues. CDR1 is LGHDT, CDR2 YNNKEL, per germline (reference sequence). The CDR3 DNA follows: TGTGCCAGCAGCCCCTCGGCGGGTCGGGCAACCGGGGAGCTGTTTTTT. As protein: CASSPSAGRATGELFF.

The J gene is TRBJ2-2, the V gene TRBV7-9, with 10 bases fitting TRBD2. Trimming removed 3 bases from V and 4 bases from J; junction bases left unmatched: 5. Germline V gene data show CDR1 as SEHNR and CDR2 as FQNEAQ (reference sequence). The length of the CDR3 is 16 residues. The CDR3 region has the DNA TGTGCCAGCAGCTTCCGTAGCGGGAGGACCACCGGGGAGCTGTTTTTT. Its translation is CASSFRSGRTTGELFF.

J is TRBJ2-2 and V is TRBV5-1; weak D call: TRBD1 (5 bases). CDR3 length: 16 residues. Germline loops: CDR1 SGHRS, CDR2 YFSETQ. Trimming left V 0 bases short and J 1 base short, with 10 bases between. CDR3 amino acids: CASSLAQTENTGELFF. In nucleotides, the CDR3 is TGCGCCAGCAGCTTGGCCCAGACAGAGAACACCGGGGAGCTGTTTTTT. Full variable domain (rest looked up from reference TRBV5-1 and TRBJ2-2): KAGVTQTPRYLIKTRGQQVTLSCSPISGHRSVSWYQQTPGQGLQFLFEYFSETQRNKGNFPGRFSGRQFSNSRSEMNVSTLELGDSALYLCASSLAQTENTGELFFGEGSRLTVL.

The V call is TRBV20-1, the J call TRBJ2-3, with D unresolved. Germline-derived CDR1 and CDR2 are DFQATT and SNEGSKA (reference sequence). The CDR3 spans 14 residues. V was trimmed by 6 bases and J by 4 bases, leaving 17 bases between them. The CDR3 protein is CSADWTRGPDTQYF. CDR3 DNA sequence: TGCAGTGCCGACTGGACCCGTGGACCAGATACGCAGTATTTT.

This rearrangement joins TRBV19 to TRBJ2-5; TRBD2 aligns across 13 bases. The V gene's germline CDR1 is LNHDA and CDR2 SQIVND (reference sequence). The V and J ends lost 6 bases and 4 bases, in that order; junction bases with no gene match: 8. CDR3 length: 16 residues. CDR3 coding DNA: TGTGCCAGTAGCCACCGGACTAGCGGGAGTTCAGAGACCCAGTACTTC. It encodes CASSHRTSGSSETQYF.

The J gene is TRBJ1-1, the V gene TRBV5-1, with D perhaps matching TRBD1 (5 bases). The CDR3 is 13 amino acids. The V and J ends lost 5 bases and 3 bases respectively, with 11 bases between them. In germline, CDR1 is SGHRS, CDR2 YFSETQ. The CDR3: CASSTGGDTEAFF. The CDR3, as DNA: TGCGCCAGCAGTACAGGTGGCGACACTGAAGCTTTCTTT. Full variable domain (rest looked up from reference TRBV5-1 and TRBJ1-1): KAGVTQTPRYLIKTRGQQVTLSCSPISGHRSVSWYQQTPGQGLQFLFEYFSETQRNKGNFPGRFSGRQFSNSRSEMNVSTLELGDSALYLCASSTGGDTEAFFGQGTRLTVV.

This sequence joins TRBV15 and TRBJ2-1; no clear D. Germline V gives CDR1 LNHNV, CDR2 YYDKDF (reference sequence). The CDR3 is made up of 14 amino acids. Trimming took off 0 bases at V and 5 bases at J, with 8 bases between the two ends. The DNA for the CDR3 is TGTGCCACCAGCAGAGATGGGCGGAACAATGAGCAGTTCTTC. It encodes CATSRDGRNNEQFF.

J is TRBJ2-7 and V is TRBV20-1, with no clear D. This CDR3 spans 13 amino acids. V was pared by 6 bases and J by 0 bases, with 12 bases between. Germline CDR1 is DFQATT and CDR2 is SNEGSKA (reference sequence). CDR3 nucleotides: TGCAGTGCAACTGACTCCAGCTCCTACGAGCAGTACGTC. Protein product: CSATDSSSYEQYV.

This clonotype was detected only once. Since a much larger clone is just one base distant, this may be a read error. The chain uses TRBV20-1 and TRBJ2-1; 7 bases line up with TRBD2. The CDR3 extends over 17 amino acids. In germline, CDR1 is DFQATT, CDR2 SNEGSKA (reference sequence). The CDR3 loop is CRASSPSSGGSYNEQFF. As DNA, the CDR3 is TGCAGAGCCTCCTCGCCGTCTAGCGGAGGCTCCTACAATGAGCAGTTCTTC.

This clonotype was detected only a few times. The V gene is TRBV29-1, the J gene TRBJ2-5; D is unclear. The length of the CDR3 is 11 residues. Deletions cut 3 bases from V and 5 bases from J, with 7 bases between. Germline CDR1 SQVTM, CDR2 ANQGSEA. CDR3 amino acids: CSVDPRETQYF. For the CDR3, the DNA is TGCAGCGTTGATCCCAGGGAGACCCAGTACTTC. Drawing the rest from reference TRBV29-1 and TRBJ2-5, the complete variable domain is SAVISQKPSRDICQRGTSLTIQCQVDSQVTMMFWYRQQPGQSLTLIATANQGSEATYESGFVIDKFPISRPNLTFSTLTVSNMSPEDSSIYLCSVDPRETQYFGPGTRLLVL.

The sample holds a few counts of this clonotype. The gene calls are TRBV5-1 and TRBJ1-1, with TRBD1 as a possible D gene (6 bases). The CDR3 contains 15 residues. The germline V and J ends were trimmed by 0 bases and 6 bases, with 15 bases remaining between them. CDR1 and CDR2 from the germline V gene are SGHRS and YFSETQ. The CDR3, as DNA: TGCGCCAGCAGCTTGGAGGGCAGGGGAGGATCTGAAGCTTTCTTT. It is translated as CASSLEGRGGSEAFF. Based on the CDR3 plus reference TRBV5-1 and TRBJ1-1, the full variable domain is KAGVTQTPRYLIKTRGQQVTLSCSPISGHRSVSWYQQTPGQGLQFLFEYFSETQRNKGNFPGRFSGRQFSNSRSEMNVSTLELGDSALYLCASSLEGRGGSEAFFGQGTRLTVV.

The rearrangement links TRBV7-2 to TRBJ2-1; 7 bases are a match to TRBD1. The V gene end was trimmed by 3 bases and the J gene end by 4 bases; junction bases not matched to a gene: 6. CDR3 length: 15 amino acids. Germline lookup yields CDR1 SGHTA and CDR2 FQGNSA. The CDR3 region has the DNA TGTGCCAGCAGCTTGACGGGACAGTTATACAATGAGCAGTTCTTC. Translating gives CASSLTGQLYNEQFF.

This chain connects TRBV10-3 to TRBJ2-5, with a tentative D call TRBD2 (5 bases). Between the trimmed V and J ends, which lost 4 bases and 4 bases, there was a span of 13 bases. CDR1 ENHRY and CDR2 SYGVKD come from the germline V gene. The CDR3 covers 14 residues. The CDR3 coding sequence is TGTGCCATCAGTGTCAACGGGGAAGGAGAGACCCAGTACTTC. It encodes CAISVNGEGETQYF.

This chain links TRBV11-2 with TRBJ2-1, with 15 nucleotides matching TRBD2. With 6 bases clipped from V and 9 bases from J, the junction kept 6 bases outside the gene matches. CDR1 and CDR2 from the germline V gene are SGHAT and FQNNGV. This CDR3 spans 15 amino acids. DNA of the CDR3: TGTGCCAGCAGTCTCGGACTAGCGGGAGGGCCTGAGCAGTTCTTC. This codes for CASSLGLAGGPEQFF.

The gene calls are TRBV4-1 and TRBJ1-4, with D tentatively TRBD1 (6 bases). The V gene's germline CDR1 is MGHRA and CDR2 YSYEKL. This CDR3 has 15 residues. The germline V and J ends were trimmed by 0 bases and 7 bases, with 12 bases remaining between them. The CDR3 spells CASSQDGGGGEKLFF. CDR3 coding DNA: TGCGCCAGCAGCCAAGATGGAGGGGGTGGTGAAAAACTGTTTTTT.

The V gene is TRBV12-3 or TRBV12-4, the J gene TRBJ2-2; D is perhaps TRBD2 (6 bases). V lost 6 bases to trimming and J lost 0 bases, with 11 bases between them. The CDR3 is 15 amino acids. CDR3 protein: CASRHSGANTGELFF. The CDR3, as DNA: TGTGCCAGCAGGCATAGCGGTGCGAACACCGGGGAGCTGTTTTTT.

The rearrangement joins TRBV29-1 to TRBJ2-7; 7 nucleotides align to TRBD2. The V gene's germline CDR1 is SQVTM and CDR2 ANQGSEA. The CDR3 has 13 residues. V lost 6 bases, J lost 3 bases, and 8 bases stayed unmatched. The CDR3 loop reads CSVGGDGLYEQYV. The CDR3 coding sequence is TGCAGCGTGGGAGGGGACGGACTCTACGAGCAGTACGTC.

This clonotype was detected many times. The chain recombines TRBV12-3 or TRBV12-4 with TRBJ1-5; 12 bases line up with TRBD1. The CDR3 has 15 amino acids. V shed 6 bases and J 5 bases; nucleotides not matched to a gene: 5. CDR3: CASSSGTGGDQPQHF. CDR3 nucleotides: TGTGCCAGCAGCTCCGGGACAGGGGGCGATCAGCCCCAGCATTTT.

This clonotype occurred a few times. V is TRBV12-5 and J is TRBJ2-2; D is ambiguous. Germline V gene lookup returns CDR1 LGHNT and CDR2 FRNRAP. The CDR3 contains 14 residues. The V and J ends lost 0 bases and 5 bases respectively, with 7 bases between them. The CDR3 region is CASGLVPQTGELFF. For the CDR3, the DNA is TGTGCTAGTGGTTTGGTCCCCCAAACCGGGGAGCTGTTTTTT.

V usage is TRBV20-1 and J usage is TRBJ2-5; tentatively, D is TRBD1 (5 bases). V lost 5 bases, J lost 1 base, and 14 bases lay in between. Germline lookup yields CDR1 DFQATT and CDR2 SNEGSKA (reference sequence). The CDR3 loop spans 14 amino acids. CDR3 amino acids: CSAPDSITQETQYF. In nucleotides, the CDR3 is TGCAGTGCTCCAGACAGCATAACCCAAGAGACCCAGTACTTC.

This clonotype was counted only a few times. The chain has TRBV29-1 and TRBJ1-3; D is possibly TRBD1 (6 bases). The ends were cut back, 7 bases at V and 1 base at J, with 14 bases in the middle. The V gene's germline CDR1 is SQVTM and CDR2 ANQGSEA. This CDR3 has 14 residues. CDR3 bases: TGCAGCGCCGGGGGGGGCCTTTCTGGAAACACCATATATTTT. The encoded protein is CSAGGGLSGNTIYF.

The gene calls are TRBV5-1 and TRBJ2-1; no reliable D call. CDR1 and CDR2 from the germline V gene are SGHRS and YFSETQ. This CDR3 comprises 14 residues. The germline V and J ends were trimmed by 0 bases and 8 bases, with 12 bases remaining between them. The CDR3 sequence is CASSLDPGPDEQFF. The CDR3 bases are TGCGCCAGCAGCTTGGATCCCGGACCCGATGAGCAGTTCTTC.

V and J are TRBV6-1 and TRBJ2-3; 10 bases fit TRBD2. J lost 3 bases, V lost 6 bases, and 12 bases had no gene match. Germline values: CDR1 MNHNS, CDR2 SASEGT. The CDR3 has 17 amino acids. The CDR3 loop is CASSIVTSGFLTDTQYF. The DNA of the CDR3 is TGTGCCAGCAGCATCGTGACTAGCGGGTTCCTTACAGATACGCAGTATTTT.

This clonotype was counted between two and nine times. This sequence joins TRBV20-1 and TRBJ2-6, with D perhaps being TRBD1 or TRBD2 (5 bases each). V gave up 6 bases and J gave up 0 bases, with 9 bases separating them. Germline assignment: CDR1 DFQATT and CDR2 SNEGSKA (reference sequence). This CDR3 is built from 14 residues. CDR3 nucleotides: TGCAGTGCCCCGAGGGGCTCTGGGGCCAACGTCCTGACTTTC. Encoded protein: CSAPRGSGANVLTF.

This chain joins TRBV25-1 and TRBJ1-4; D is undetermined. CDR1 is MGHDK and CDR2 is SYGVNS in the germline V gene. With 4 bases removed from V and 0 bases from J, the gap between germline ends came to 15 bases. The CDR3 runs to 17 residues. CDR3 sequence: CASSGTRQSTTNEKLFF. As DNA, the CDR3 is TGTGCCAGCAGTGGAACACGGCAATCGACAACTAATGAAAAACTGTTTTTT.

J is TRBJ2-1 and V is TRBV11-2; the D gene is possibly TRBD1 (6 bases). Germline lookup yields CDR1 SGHAT and CDR2 FQNNGV. V dropped 2 bases and J dropped 8 bases, with 10 bases sitting between them. The CDR3 sequence is 13 residues long. The CDR3 sequence is CASSLYRVDEQFF. The CDR3 region has the DNA TGTGCCAGCAGCTTATACAGGGTGGATGAGCAGTTCTTC.